What follows are 18 T cell receptor beta chains derived from one specimen sequenced in a study of cytomegalovirus exposure and HLA in healthy donors. Vbeta (60) and Jbeta (13) primers were used in the PCR. The method was immunoSEQ multiplex PCR; TCRdb's version includes in-frame clones alone and lacks a portion of them. Of 100,000 to 150,000 clones detected, approximately 79% appear once; the ten largest clones hold more than 3%. Sequencing was performed on PBMCs. These receptors were collected from a man younger than 45 in good health and CMV-seronegative.

The V gene is TRBV7-9, the J gene TRBJ2-7, with 11 bases identical to TRBD2. With V trimmed by 5 bases and J by 3 bases, 6 bases remained unmatched. The germline gives CDR1 SEHNR, CDR2 FQNEAQ (reference sequence). CDR3 length: 15 residues. This CDR3 reads CASSPPGTSGYEQYF. CDR3 nucleotide sequence: TGTGCCAGCAGCCCTCCCGGGACTAGCGGCTACGAGCAGTACTTC.

The chain joins TRBV9 to TRBJ2-1; tentative D call: TRBD2 (5 bases). From germline, CDR1 is SGDLS and CDR2 YYNGEE. V shed 3 bases and J shed 6 bases, with 22 bases lying between them. The CDR3 runs 17 residues. CDR3 DNA: TGTGCCAGCAGCGCCGATAAGGGCGGGTGGTCGAGCAATGAGCAGTTCTTC. Its translation is CASSADKGGWSSNEQFF.

The chain joins TRBV9 to TRBJ2-1, with TRBD1 matching 11 bases. The CDR3 runs 15 residues. V trimming: 3 bases; J trimming: 6 bases; junction bases outside the gene matches: 5. CDR1 SGDLS and CDR2 YYNGEE come from the germline V gene. DNA of the CDR3: TGTGCCAGCAGCGAGGAGGACAGGGGGCGCAATGAGCAGTTCTTC. It specifies CASSEEDRGRNEQFF. The full variable domain, rest sourced from reference TRBV9 and TRBJ2-1, is DSGVTQTPKHLITATGQRVTLRCSPRSGDLSVYWYQQSLDQGLQFLIQYYNGEERAKGNILERFSAQQFPDLHSELNLSSLELGDSALYFCASSEEDRGRNEQFFGPGTRLTVL.

The sample holds a few counts of this clone. The J gene is TRBJ1-2, the V gene TRBV6-5, with D possibly being TRBD1 (6 bases). Germline V gene lookup returns CDR1 MNHEY and CDR2 SVGAGI. The CDR3 totals 13 residues. V was clipped by 5 bases and J by 0 bases, with 7 bases between them. This chain's CDR3 is CASSRTANYGYTF. The CDR3 DNA sequence: TGTGCCAGCAGTCGGACAGCTAACTATGGCTACACCTTC.

The chain links TRBV2 to TRBJ1-4; D ambiguous. The V gene's germline CDR1 is SNHLY and CDR2 FYNNEI. The V end was cut by 3 bases, the J end by 2 bases, with 19 bases between. The CDR3 is 18 residues long. The CDR3 DNA reads TGTGCCAGCAGTGATAGCCCCGTTGGAATCTCGACTAATGAAAAACTGTTTTTT. This encodes CASSDSPVGISTNEKLFF. The full variable domain, with the rest looked up from reference TRBV2 and TRBJ1-4, is EPEVTQTPSHQVTQMGQEVILRCVPISNHLYFYWYRQILGQKVEFLVSFYNNEISEKSEIFDDQFSVERPDGSNFTLKIRSTKLEDSAMYFCASSDSPVGISTNEKLFFGSGTQLSVL.

The J gene is TRBJ2-1, the V gene TRBV4-1, with 8 positions matching TRBD2. The CDR3 contains 16 residues. Looked up from germline, CDR1 is MGHRA and CDR2 is YSYEKL. J was trimmed by 10 bases and V by 1 base; bases with no gene match: 12. Here the CDR3 reads CASSQVGSGNVNEQFF. CDR3 coding DNA: TGCGCCAGCAGCCAAGTGGGTAGCGGGAATGTTAACGAGCAGTTCTTC.

This clone appeared a few times. V gene TRBV5-6 combines with J gene TRBJ1-4, with 9 bases that match TRBD1. CDR3 length: 14 residues. Per germline, CDR1 SGHDT and CDR2 YYEEEE. With V trimmed by 4 bases and J by 7 bases, 5 bases remained unmatched. The CDR3 nucleotides read TGTGCCAGCAGCCCCCGGGACAGGGTTGAAAAACTGTTTTTT. Protein sequence: CASSPRDRVEKLFF.

About this clone: Germline is not matched at one junction end, which may reflect a read error. The chain combines TRBV11-2 with TRBJ1-1; D possibly corresponds to TRBD1 (6 bases). Germline CDR1 is SGHAT and CDR2 is FQNNGV. This CDR3 is 13 amino acids long. The CDR3 DNA reads TGTGCCAGCAGCTTAGGAGGGGACACAGAAGCTTTCTTT. This encodes CASSLGGDTEAFF.

To note about this clone: The junction shows a germline mismatch at one end, possibly a read error. Other DNA sequences within the sample encode an identical CDR3. This chain joins TRBV27 and TRBJ1-1, with D maybe TRBD1 (6 bases). The CDR3 loop spans 14 amino acids. Germline V gene lookup returns CDR1 MNHEY and CDR2 SMNVEV (reference sequence). The CDR3 reads CASSLVGGAYEAFF. In DNA, the CDR3 is TGTGCCAGCAGTTTAGTGGGGGGGGCTTATGAAGCCTTCTTT.

The chain uses TRBV27 and TRBJ2-7; perhaps TRBD2 as D (6 bases). The CDR3 is 14 residues long. V was shortened by 2 bases and J by 4 bases, with 12 bases between the two germline ends. Per germline, CDR1 MNHEY and CDR2 SMNVEV (reference sequence). The CDR3 sequence is CASSLAGKSYEQYF. The DNA of the CDR3 is TGTGCCAGCAGTTTAGCGGGGAAATCGTACGAGCAGTACTTC.

This sequence joins TRBV4-3 and TRBJ2-7; 9 positions match TRBD1. The germline gives CDR1 LGHNA, CDR2 YSLEER. The CDR3 sequence is 14 residues long. V lost 3 bases and J lost 5; bases outside the gene matches: 5. CDR3 DNA: TGCGCCAGCAGCCAGGTCTGGACAGGGGACGAGCAGTACTTC. Translated: CASSQVWTGDEQYF.

The chain joins TRBV5-5 to TRBJ2-1; TRBD2 matches at 10 bases. The V and J ends lost 5 bases and 4 bases, in that order; junction bases with no gene match: 6. Germline values: CDR1 SGHKS, CDR2 YYEKEE (reference sequence). The CDR3 has 15 residues. The CDR3, as DNA: TGTGCCAGCAGGCAACTAGCGGGGAATTACAATGAGCAGTTCTTC. Translation gives CASRQLAGNYNEQFF.

V usage is TRBV28 and J usage is TRBJ1-1; 9 positions agree with TRBD1. Losses at the gene ends were 3 bases for V and 5 bases for J; bases not matched to a gene: 10. The CDR3 is made up of 16 amino acids. CDR1 and CDR2 (germline): MDHEN, SYDVKM. CDR3 residues: CASSLSDRGSQTEAFF. In DNA, the CDR3 is TGTGCCAGCAGTTTGTCAGACAGGGGGAGCCAGACTGAAGCTTTCTTT.

V and J are TRBV4-1 and TRBJ2-1, with 9 bases identical to TRBD2. The CDR3 length is 18 residues. In germline, CDR1 is MGHRA, CDR2 YSYEKL. J was trimmed by 4 bases and V by 0 bases; bases with no gene match: 10. The CDR3: CASSQDQGWRGGYNEQFF. The CDR3 DNA reads TGCGCCAGCAGCCAAGATCAGGGGTGGCGGGGGGGATACAATGAGCAGTTCTTC.

The chain joins TRBV21-1 to TRBJ2-4; TRBD1 reflects the table's D call only, with no check against the DNA. TRBV21-1 is recorded as a pseudogene. The CDR3 consists of 20 residues. Here the CDR3 reads CASSTARQGATRSDKNIQYF. The CDR3 nucleotides read TGTGCCAGCAGCACAGCCCGGCAGGGGGCAACCCGGAGTGACAAAAACATTCAGTACTTC.

The DNA of the CDR3 is TGCGCCAGCAGCCCCGGGACAGGGACCACCGGGGAGCTGTTTTTT. This translates into CASSPGTGTTGELFF. The J gene is TRBJ2-2, the V gene TRBV5-1; 9 bases map to TRBD1. V was pared by 4 bases and J by 4 bases, with 5 bases of the junction left unmatched. CDR3 length equals 15 residues. Germline CDR1 reads SGHRS; CDR2 reads YFSETQ. Combining the CDR3 with reference TRBV5-1 and TRBJ2-2 gives the whole variable domain KAGVTQTPRYLIKTRGQQVTLSCSPISGHRSVSWYQQTPGQGLQFLFEYFSETQRNKGNFPGRFSGRQFSNSRSEMNVSTLELGDSALYLCASSPGTGTTGELFFGEGSRLTVL.

The gene calls are TRBV5-6 and TRBJ1-2; 9 nucleotides align to TRBD1. The junction had 8 bases not matched to a gene; V was cut back by 4 bases and J by 4 bases. The CDR3 extends over 15 amino acids. Germline loops: CDR1 SGHDT, CDR2 YYEEEE. CDR3 protein: CASSPRDRESYGYTF. CDR3 nucleotides: TGTGCCAGCAGCCCGCGGGACAGGGAGAGCTATGGCTACACCTTC.

The chain recombines TRBV27 with TRBJ2-7; 10 nucleotides align to TRBD1. Germline V gene sequence: CDR1 MNHEY, CDR2 SMNVEV (reference sequence). Trimming cost V 5 bases and J 5 bases; bases outside gene matches: 6. The CDR3 extends over 14 amino acids. Written as DNA, the CDR3 is TGTGCCAGCAGTCCGCCCGGGACAGGGGACGAGCAGTACTTC. Translated: CASSPPGTGDEQYF.